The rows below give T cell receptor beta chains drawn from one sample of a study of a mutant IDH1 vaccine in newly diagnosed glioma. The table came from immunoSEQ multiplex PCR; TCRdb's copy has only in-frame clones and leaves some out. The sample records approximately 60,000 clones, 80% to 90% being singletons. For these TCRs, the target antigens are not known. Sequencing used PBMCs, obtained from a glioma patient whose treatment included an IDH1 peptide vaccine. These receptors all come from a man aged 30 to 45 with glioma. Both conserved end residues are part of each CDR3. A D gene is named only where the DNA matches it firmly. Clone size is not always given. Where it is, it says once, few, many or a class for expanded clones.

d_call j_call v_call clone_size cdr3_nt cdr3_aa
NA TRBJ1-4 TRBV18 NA TGTGCCAGCTCCGGGCTCGGGGAAAAACTGTTTTTT CASSGLGEKLFF
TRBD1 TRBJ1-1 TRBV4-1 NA TGCGCCAGCAGCCAAGGGGACAGCGGGAGGGCGTTGAACACTGAAGCTTTCTTT CASSQGDSGRALNTEAFF
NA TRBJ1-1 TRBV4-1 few TGCGCCAGCAGCCAAGAAGGGGGTAGGGTCACTGAAGCTTTCTTT CASSQEGGRVTEAFF
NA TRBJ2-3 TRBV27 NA TGTGCCAGCAGTTTATCTAGCCCCATAGATACGCAGTATTTT CASSLSSPIDTQYF
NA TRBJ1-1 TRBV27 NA TGTGCCAGCAGTTTATCACAGGGCCGGGGGACTGAAGCTTTCTTT CASSLSQGRGTEAFF
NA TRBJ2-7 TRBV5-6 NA TGTGCCAGCAACTTACCGGGGGCGGGGCAGTACTTC CASNLPGAGQYF
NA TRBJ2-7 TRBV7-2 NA TGTGCCAGCAGCCCAGCCCCGGAACAGCGAACCTACGAGCAGTACTTC CASSPAPEQRTYEQYF
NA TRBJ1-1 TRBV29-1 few TGCAGCGTTGGCCCGAGGCTGAACACTGAAGCTTTCTTT CSVGPRLNTEAFF
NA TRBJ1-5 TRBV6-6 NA TGTGCCAGCAGCTGGGACACGGGGGGCAATCAGCCCCAGCATTTT CASSWDTGGNQPQHF
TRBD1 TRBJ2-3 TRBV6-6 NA TGTGCCAGCACGGCCCGGGGACAGGGGGTTTCAGATACGCAGTATTTT CASTARGQGVSDTQYF
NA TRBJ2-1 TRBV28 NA TGTGCCAGCAGTGCGACTCGGTACAAGTTCTTC CASSATRYKFF
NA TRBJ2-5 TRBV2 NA TGTGCCAGCAGTGAAGCGCTAAGGAAGGGCGGGGAGACCCAGTACTTC CASSEALRKGGETQYF
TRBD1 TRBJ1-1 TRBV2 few TGTGCCAGCAGCCAACAGGGGGCGCTCGTCCACACTGAAGCTTTCTTT CASSQQGALVHTEAFF
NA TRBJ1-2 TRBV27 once TGTGCCAGCAGTTCACCAGGGGATGGCTACACCTTC CASSSPGDGYTF
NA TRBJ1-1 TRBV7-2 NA TGTGCCAGCAGCTTAGTGCGTCAGTCCTCTGAAGCTTTCTTT CASSLVRQSSEAFF
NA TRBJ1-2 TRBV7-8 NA TGTGCCAGCAGCTTAGCTGCCCCCGGTGGCTACACCTTC CASSLAAPGGYTF
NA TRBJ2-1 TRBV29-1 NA TGCAGCGAACTGACCAACAATGAGCAGTTCTTC CSELTNNEQFF
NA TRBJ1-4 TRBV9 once TGTGCCAGCAGCACCACAGGGACAACTAATGAAAAACTGTTTTTT CASSTTGTTNEKLFF
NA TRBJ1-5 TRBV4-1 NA TGCGCCAGCAGCCTTGAGAGCAGCAATCAGCCCCAGCATTTT CASSLESSNQPQHF
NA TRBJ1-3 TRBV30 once TGTGCCTGGAGTGTAGAGACAGATCCACATGGAAACACCATATATTTT CAWSVETDPHGNTIYF
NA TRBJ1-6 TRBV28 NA TGTGCCAGCAGTTCTATAAAGTCAGGGATCGGTTTCAATCCACCCCTCCACTTT CASSSIKSGIGFNPPLHF
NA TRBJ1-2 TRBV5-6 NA TGTGCCAGCAGCTTCCCTCTCCGCGGACAGTTTATCTATGGCTACACCTTC CASSFPLRGQFIYGYTF
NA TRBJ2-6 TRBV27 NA TGTGCCAGCAGTTTATGGGGTCTAACAGCCCCTATAAGCTCTGGGGCCAACGTCCTGACTTTC CASSLWGLTAPISSGANVLTF
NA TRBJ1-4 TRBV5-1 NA TGCGCCAGCAGCTTGGAAGGGCCTGGTGAAAAACTGTTTTTT CASSLEGPGEKLFF
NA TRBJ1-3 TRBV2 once TGTGCCAGCAGTGAAAGTGGGGGGAACACCATATATTTT CASSESGGNTIYF
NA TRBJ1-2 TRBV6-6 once TGTGCCAGCAGCTGGAGTGTGGGGAGTGGTGGCTACACCTTC CASSWSVGSGGYTF
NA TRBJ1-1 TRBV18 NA TGTGCCAGCTCACCATGGGGTCCGGGAGGCTCGAACGAATTGGCTTTCTTT CASSPWGPGGSNELAFF
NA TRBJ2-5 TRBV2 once TGTGCCAGCAGTGAGCGAGCGTTTCAAGAGACCCAGTACTTC CASSERAFQETQYF
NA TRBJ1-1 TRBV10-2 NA TGCGCCAGCACCGAGACAGGATCGAACACTGAAGCTTTCTTT CASTETGSNTEAFF
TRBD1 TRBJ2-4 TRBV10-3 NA TGTGCCATCAGTGGGACAGGGGGCTATTCAAACATTCAGTACTTC CAISGTGGYSNIQYF
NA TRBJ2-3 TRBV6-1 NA TGTGCTATTTTCGGGGGTTTGGGAACAGATACGCAGTATTTT CAIFGGLGTDTQYF
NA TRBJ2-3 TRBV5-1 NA TGCGCCAGCAGCTTCTGGGGGACAATTGGTAGCACAGATACGCAGTATTTT CASSFWGTIGSTDTQYF
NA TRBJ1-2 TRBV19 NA TGTGCCAGCGGTGACCGGGGAACCTATGGCTACACCTTC CASGDRGTYGYTF
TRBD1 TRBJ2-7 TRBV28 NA TGTGCCATCCAAACTGGACAGGGTTCCTACGAGCAGTACTTC CAIQTGQGSYEQYF
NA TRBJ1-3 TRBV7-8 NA TGTGCCAGCAGCCCGTCCTGGACCTCTGGAAACACCATATATTTT CASSPSWTSGNTIYF
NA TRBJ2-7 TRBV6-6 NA TGTGCCAGCAGTTACTCAGGATCCTACGAGCAGTACTTC CASSYSGSYEQYF
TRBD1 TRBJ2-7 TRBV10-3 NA TGTGCCATCAGCCCTCAGACAGGGGGTCTCGAGCAGTACTTC CAISPQTGGLEQYF